Shown below are 8 T cell receptor beta chains from a single sample sequenced in a study of shared clonotypes between healthy human individuals. Assay used: immunoSEQ multiplex PCR; TCRdb lists only in-frame clones, some missing. The sample records 2 million to 2.5 million clones, 85% to 95% being singletons. Sequencing was performed on naive CD4+ T cells from PBMCs. Sample subset: CD45RA+ positively selected. These receptors all stem from a young man in good health. Some clones in this sample may be carry-over from other donors' samples.

This CDR3 is CAISAGTSGGYTF. The CDR3 DNA reads as TGTGCCATCAGTGCAGGGACGTCTGGTGGCTACACCTTC. The gene calls are TRBV10-3 and TRBJ1-2, with TRBD1 as a possible D gene (5 bases). The germline V gene has CDR1 ENHRY and CDR2 SYGVKD. V lost 4 bases to trimming and J lost 7 bases, with 13 bases between them. The CDR3 consists of 13 residues.

The gene calls are TRBV6-4 and TRBJ2-3; TRBD2 is a possible D gene (5 bases). This CDR3 has 13 residues. Germline V gene sequence: CDR1 MRHNA, CDR2 SNTAGT. V lost 4 bases and J 6 bases, leaving 11 bases between the germline ends. The CDR3 DNA follows: TGTGCCAGCAGTGTAACCCCGGGGGATACGCAGTATTTT. Protein product: CASSVTPGDTQYF.

This sequence joins TRBV5-4 and TRBJ2-1, with D tentatively TRBD2 (6 bases). V dropped 4 bases and J dropped 4 bases, with 15 bases sitting between them. This CDR3 comprises 15 residues. Germline lookup yields CDR1 SGHNT and CDR2 YYREEE (reference sequence). In DNA form, the CDR3 reads TGTGCCAGCAGCCCACCGCTAGCGACATACAATGAGCAGTTCTTC. Translation: CASSPPLATYNEQFF.

The J gene is TRBJ2-1, the V gene TRBV29-1; D might be TRBD1 (5 bases). Germline V lookup: CDR1 SQVTM, CDR2 ANQGSEA. This CDR3 has 14 residues. V shed 6 bases and J shed 5 bases, with 17 bases lying between them. In nucleotides, the CDR3 is TGCAGCGTAGCCTACAGGTTAACTCACAATGAGCAGTTCTTC. Protein: CSVAYRLTHNEQFF.

The V gene is TRBV5-1, the J gene TRBJ1-6, with TRBD1 matching over 7 bases. The CDR3 is made up of 15 amino acids. The junction had 6 bases not matched to a gene; V was cut back by 0 bases and J by 9 bases. The germline V gene encodes CDR1 SGHRS and CDR2 YFSETQ. The DNA of the CDR3 is TGCGCCAGCAGCTTGGGACAGGGATCCGGTTCACCCCTCCACTTT. It yields the protein CASSLGQGSGSPLHF.

The V and J genes are TRBV7-6 and TRBJ1-2, with D unclear. Trimming removed 1 base at V and 4 bases at J, with 7 bases between. Germline V gene data show CDR1 as SGHVS and CDR2 as FNYEAQ. The CDR3 length is 13 residues. CDR3 loop: CASSLDAIYGYTF. In DNA, the CDR3 is TGTGCCAGCAGCTTAGACGCCATCTATGGCTACACCTTC. Filled out from reference TRBV7-6 and TRBJ1-2, the complete variable domain reads GAGVSQSPRYKVTKRGQDVALRCDPISGHVSLYWYRQALGQGPEFLTYFNYEAQQDKSGLPNDRFSAERPEGSISTLTIQRTEQRDSAMYRCASSLDAIYGYTFGSGTRLTVV.

Note on this clone: This sample also contains other DNA sequences that code for the same CDR3. This chain connects TRBV7-2 to TRBJ2-5; D is possibly TRBD2 (6 bases). V dropped 1 base and J dropped 5 bases, with 11 bases sitting between them. The CDR3 covers 14 residues. Germline CDR1 SGHTA, CDR2 FQGNSA. The CDR3 spells CASSLVGGRETQYF. DNA for the CDR3: TGTGCCAGCAGCTTAGTCGGAGGGCGGGAGACCCAGTACTTC.

A remark on this clone: Other nucleotide sequences in the sample specify the same CDR3. The genes are TRBV2 and TRBJ2-2; 11 positions match TRBD1. From germline, CDR1 is SNHLY and CDR2 FYNNEI. Trimming took 7 bases from V and 5 from J; bases not matched to a gene: 6. This CDR3 is built from 15 residues. The CDR3 DNA sequence: TGTGCCAGCACTCGGGACAGGGGGGGTACCGGGGAGCTGTTTTTT. Translation: CASTRDRGGTGELFF.